The T cell receptor (beta chain) described here comes from a study of human T cells and chemical hapten exposure. Study conclusions and caveats: There were significantly more large CDR3 similarity clusters among expanded TCRs than among controls.

As originally analysed: Sample TCR totals centred on a median of approximately 96,000, ranging about 20,000 to 750,000. TCRdb recomputed calls from the RACE reads with MiXCR, one row per CDR3 protein. The V and J calls and clone size are TCRdb's, not the authors'. Counted here are roughly 260,000 distinct CDR3 sequences, around 9.3% occurring once; the ten biggest clones make up approximately 2.3%. This clonotype occurred many times. Its antigen is as yet unknown. Time point meaning: pre-sensitization, week 0. As for treatment: therapeutic diphenylcyclopropenone sensitization with weekly scalp DPC. Each donor was an alopecia patient between 18 and 70 years of age who qualified for DPC. Unfractionated whole blood served as the source for total RNA extraction. Sequenced here: whole blood, sampled in connection with sensitization to the hapten diphenylcyclopropenone (DPC). The TCR originated in a woman aged 40 to 50 with alopecia areata. Some clones in this sample may be carry-over from other donors' samples.

The CDR3 sequence is CASSLANEQFF. DNA for the CDR3: TGTGCCAGCAGCTTAGCGAATGAGCAGTTCTTC. The chain uses TRBV7-9 and TRBJ2-1; D unclear. The CDR3 extends over 11 amino acids. Germline V gives CDR1 SEHNR, CDR2 FQNEAQ (reference sequence). V lost 0 bases and J 7 bases, leaving 1 base between the germline ends.